The 27 T cell receptor beta chains below come from one sample, sequenced in a study of blood T cell repertoires in COVID-19. Generated by immunoSEQ multiplex PCR, the TCRdb table keeps only in-frame clones and is missing some. The sample yields 360,000 or so clones, around nine tenths seen once. The sample was PBMCs or T cells enriched from blood (not recorded which). All receptors come from a woman in her 30s who had been exposed to COVID-19.

V usage is TRBV24-1 and J usage is TRBJ2-2; 8 bases match TRBD2. Losses at the gene ends were 0 bases for V and 4 bases for J; bases not matched to a gene: 3. Germline values: CDR1 KGHDR, CDR2 SFDVKD. This CDR3 is 16 amino acids long. This CDR3 is CATSDLISGGTGELFF. The CDR3 coding sequence is TGTGCCACCAGTGATTTGATAAGCGGGGGCACCGGGGAGCTGTTTTTT.

V gene TRBV19 combines with J gene TRBJ2-7, with D tentatively TRBD2 (6 bases). This CDR3 spans 14 amino acids. Between the trimmed V and J ends, which lost 5 bases and 3 bases, there was a span of 14 bases. CDR1 and CDR2 from the germline V gene are LNHDA and SQIVND (reference sequence). The CDR3 region is CASSASGASYEQYF. For the CDR3, the DNA is TGTGCCAGTAGTGCGTCGGGAGCGAGCTACGAGCAGTACTTC. Drawing the rest from reference TRBV19 and TRBJ2-7, the complete variable domain is DGGITQSPKYLFRKEGQNVTLSCEQNLNHDAMYWYRQDPGQGLRLIYYSQIVNDFQKGDIAEGYSVSREKKESFPLTVTSAQKNPTAFYLCASSASGASYEQYFGPGTRLTVT.

The V gene is TRBV7-3, the J gene TRBJ1-2; no clear D gene. The CDR3 sequence is 12 residues long. Trimming stripped 6 bases from V and 4 bases from J, with 9 bases between. The germline gives CDR1 SGHTA, CDR2 FQGTGA. The CDR3 DNA reads TGTGCCAGCAGGACAAGCATCTATGGCTACACCTTC. Translated: CASRTSIYGYTF.

V and J are TRBV12-5 and TRBJ2-1, with 8 bases that match TRBD2. V was clipped by 2 bases and J by 9 bases; unmatched bases: 12. Germline CDR1 LGHNT, CDR2 FRNRAP. This CDR3 region has 16 residues. Here the CDR3 DNA reads TGTGCTAGTGGTTTGACCCCCGGGACTAGTCTAGGTGAGCAGTTCTTC. Protein sequence: CASGLTPGTSLGEQFF. Full variable domain (outside the CDR3, taken from reference TRBV12-5 and TRBJ2-1): DARVTQTPRHKVTEMGQEVTMRCQPILGHNTVFWYRQTMMQGLELLAYFRNRAPLDDSGMPKDRFSAEMPDATLATLKIQPSEPRDSAVYFCASGLTPGTSLGEQFFGPGTRLTVL.

The V call is TRBV30, the J call TRBJ1-6; no definite D call. The germline gives CDR1 GTSNPN, CDR2 SVGIG (reference sequence). This CDR3 is built from 12 residues. V was pared by 1 base and J by 8 bases, with 6 bases between. The CDR3 here is CAWSGEDSPLHF. DNA for the CDR3: TGTGCCTGGAGTGGGGAGGATTCACCCCTCCACTTT.

The rearrangement joins TRBV7-3 to TRBJ1-6; 10 nucleotides line up with TRBD1. Germline CDR1 reads SGHTA; CDR2 reads FQGTGA. This CDR3 spans 14 amino acids. V shed 6 bases, J shed 10 bases, and the junction held 6 bases outside the gene matches. CDR3: CASSRGTGVSPLHF. The CDR3 DNA is TGTGCCAGCAGTAGAGGGACAGGGGTCTCACCCCTCCACTTT.

The V gene is TRBV19, the J gene TRBJ2-1; TRBD2 agrees at 12 bases. The V gene end was trimmed by 10 bases and the J gene end by 10 bases; junction bases not matched to a gene: 2. The CDR3 extends over 11 amino acids. Looked up from germline, CDR1 is LNHDA and CDR2 is SQIVND (reference sequence). The DNA for the CDR3 is TGTGCCACCGGGACTAGCGGGGAGCAGTTCTTC. Amino acid sequence: CATGTSGEQFF.

The CDR3 DNA sequence: TGTGCCAGCAGTGATCCCGCAGGGGTCGCCAAAAACATTCAGTACTTC. This codes for CASSDPAGVAKNIQYF. The chain recombines TRBV6-1 with TRBJ2-4; D might be TRBD1 (6 bases). The length of the CDR3 is 16 residues. Trimming took off 3 bases at V and 1 base at J, with 13 bases between the two ends. Per germline, CDR1 MNHNS and CDR2 SASEGT.

The chain links TRBV4-2 to TRBJ2-1; D call uncertain. The germline V gene encodes CDR1 LGHNA and CDR2 YNFKEQ. V was pared by 1 base and J by 5 bases, with 15 bases between. The CDR3 runs to 16 residues. CDR3 amino acids: CASSQALGEVNNEQFF. In nucleotides, the CDR3 is TGTGCCAGCAGCCAAGCGCTTGGAGAGGTTAACAATGAGCAGTTCTTC.

This sequence joins TRBV10-1 and TRBJ2-1; TRBD2 matches at 8 bases. CDR3 length equals 13 residues. Germline V gives CDR1 WNHNN, CDR2 SYGVQD (reference sequence). V was clipped by 6 bases and J by 9 bases; unmatched bases: 7. The CDR3 DNA sequence: TGCGCCAGCAGCGGGAGGGCGATCGGTGAGCAGTTCTTC. Translation gives CASSGRAIGEQFF.

This clone was seen a handful of times. This rearrangement joins TRBV5-1 to TRBJ2-1; 12 bases match TRBD2. J gave up 6 bases and V 0 bases, and 4 bases lay outside the gene matches. The CDR3 consists of 16 residues. From germline, CDR1 is SGHRS and CDR2 YFSETQ. CDR3 loop: CASSLVASGRANEQFF. Written as DNA, the CDR3 is TGCGCCAGCAGCTTGGTGGCTAGCGGGAGGGCCAATGAGCAGTTCTTC.

The chain is built from TRBV12-5 and TRBJ1-2, with a tentative D call TRBD1 (6 bases). Germline lookup yields CDR1 LGHNT and CDR2 FRNRAP. This CDR3 spans 19 amino acids. V was clipped by 1 base and J by 8 bases, with 29 bases between them. CDR3 sequence (DNA): TGTGCTAGTGGTTTGGCGCCGACAGGCTCGTTCCCTTCCGATCGGGGCTACACCTTC. Residues: CASGLAPTGSFPSDRGYTF.

The chain combines TRBV5-6 with TRBJ1-5; D might be TRBD1 (5 bases). The germline V gene encodes CDR1 SGHDT and CDR2 YYEEEE. V was cut by 1 base and J by 3 bases, with 8 bases left in between. This CDR3 is built from 14 residues. The CDR3 DNA is TGTGCCAGCAGCTTGAAGGGGTACAATCAGCCCCAGCATTTT. Amino acid sequence: CASSLKGYNQPQHF.

This rearrangement joins TRBV3-1 (or the pseudogene TRBV3-2) to TRBJ1-5, with unresolved D. V was clipped by 0 bases and J by 3 bases, with 9 bases between them. The CDR3 sequence is 15 residues long. Germline V gene lookup returns CDR1 LGHDT and CDR2 YNNKEL (reference sequence). The CDR3: CASSQDTRINQPQHF. CDR3 nucleotides: TGTGCCAGCAGCCAAGATACGCGGATCAATCAGCCCCAGCATTTT.

The chain joins TRBV10-1 to TRBJ2-3, with a possible D match to TRBD1 (5 bases). Trimming stripped 3 bases from V and 2 bases from J, with 12 bases between. Germline V gene sequence: CDR1 WNHNN, CDR2 SYGVQD (reference sequence). The CDR3 contains 15 residues. DNA for the CDR3: TGCGCCAGCAGTGACAGGGCAGACGACACAGATACGCAGTATTTT. This sequence encodes CASSDRADDTDTQYF.

The genes are TRBV30 and TRBJ1-5, with 8 positions matching TRBD1. This CDR3 region has 17 residues. CDR1 is GTSNPN, CDR2 SVGIG, per germline (reference sequence). V shed 2 bases, J shed 2 bases, and the junction held 11 bases outside the gene matches. DNA for the CDR3: TGTGCCTGGAGTTTGGCAGGGGGCGCGGTGGGCAATCAGCCCCAGCATTTT. Its protein product is CAWSLAGGAVGNQPQHF.

This clone has only a few counts. The J gene is TRBJ1-5, the V gene TRBV28; 7 bases align to TRBD1. Trimming at V came to 2 bases and at J to 0 bases, leaving 4 bases not matched to a gene. This CDR3 is built from 16 residues. CDR1 and CDR2 from the germline V gene are MDHEN and SYDVKM. CDR3 protein: CASSLRQGYSNQPQHF. CDR3 sequence (DNA): TGTGCCAGCAGTTTAAGACAGGGCTATAGCAATCAGCCCCAGCATTTT.

The gene calls are TRBV27 and TRBJ2-2; TRBD1 agrees at 7 bases. With 3 bases clipped from V and 2 bases from J, the junction kept 12 bases outside the gene matches. In germline, CDR1 is MNHEY, CDR2 SMNVEV (reference sequence). CDR3 length: 18 amino acids. The CDR3 here is CASSFQLRTGGNTGELFF. The CDR3, as DNA: TGTGCCAGCAGTTTCCAGTTGCGGACAGGCGGAAACACCGGGGAGCTGTTTTTT.

The CDR3: CASCPGQTNQPQHF. The CDR3, as DNA: TGTGCCAGCTGTCCTGGACAGACGAATCAGCCCCAGCATTTT. V is TRBV28 and J is TRBJ1-5; possible D gene TRBD1, 6 bases. The V end lost 8 bases, the J end lost 4 bases, and 15 bases lay between the germline ends. Germline CDR1 reads MDHEN; CDR2 reads SYDVKM. The CDR3 has 14 residues.

The genes are TRBV30 and TRBJ1-5; the match to TRBD1 covers 8 bases. Germline CDR1 and CDR2: GTSNPN and SVGIG (reference sequence). The trim removed 4 bases at V and 0 bases at J, leaving 8 bases unmatched. The CDR3 is made up of 16 amino acids. CDR3 in amino acids: CAWKDRDWYSNQPQHF. For the CDR3, the DNA is TGTGCCTGGAAGGACAGGGATTGGTATAGCAATCAGCCCCAGCATTTT.

The chain has TRBV10-3 and TRBJ1-2; 7 nucleotides align to TRBD1. V dropped 3 bases and J dropped 5; count of bases not matched to a gene: 9. CDR1 is ENHRY, CDR2 SYGVKD, per germline. This CDR3 contains 15 residues. For the CDR3, the DNA is TGTGCCATCAGTGATGGGACAGAGACCCGGTATGGCTACACCTTC. It specifies CAISDGTETRYGYTF.

The rearrangement links TRBV7-9 to TRBJ2-7, with 9 bases fitting TRBD1. Germline V gene data show CDR1 as SEHNR and CDR2 as FQNEAQ (reference sequence). V was clipped by 1 base and J by 3 bases; unmatched bases: 7. The CDR3 has 16 residues. The CDR3 bases are TGTGCCAGCAGCTTAGAGGTACGGACAGGGGACTACGAGCAGTACTTC. As protein: CASSLEVRTGDYEQYF.

The V gene is TRBV19, the J gene TRBJ2-7; D is possibly TRBD2 (5 bases). This CDR3 contains 13 residues. CDR1 LNHDA and CDR2 SQIVND come from the germline V gene (reference sequence). Trimming took 7 bases from V and 2 from J, leaving 12 bases between them. This chain's CDR3 is CASIGDTTYEQYF. The CDR3 nucleotides are TGTGCCAGTATCGGGGATACCACCTACGAGCAGTACTTC. Full variable domain (remainder filled in from reference TRBV19 and TRBJ2-7): DGGITQSPKYLFRKEGQNVTLSCEQNLNHDAMYWYRQDPGQGLRLIYYSQIVNDFQKGDIAEGYSVSREKKESFPLTVTSAQKNPTAFYLCASIGDTTYEQYFGPGTRLTVT.

The genes are TRBV7-9 and TRBJ1-1; 8 bases match TRBD1. J gave up 1 base and V 9 bases, and 10 bases lay outside the gene matches. Germline CDR1 reads SEHNR; CDR2 reads FQNEAQ (reference sequence). The CDR3 totals 15 residues. The CDR3 sequence: CASNNLGQENTEAFF. The CDR3, as DNA: TGTGCCAGTAACAATCTGGGACAGGAGAACACTGAAGCTTTCTTT.

V usage is TRBV10-2 and J usage is TRBJ2-5; D is ambiguous. The CDR3 length is 16 residues. V lost 3 bases and J 0 bases, leaving 14 bases between the germline ends. Germline-derived CDR1 and CDR2 are WSHSY and SAAADI. The CDR3: CASSDSFAWYQETQYF. In nucleotides, the CDR3 is TGCGCCAGCAGTGATAGTTTTGCGTGGTACCAAGAGACCCAGTACTTC.

This clone was detected only once. The chain has TRBV28 and TRBJ2-7; TRBD2 matches at 8 bases. The CDR3 is made up of 12 amino acids. The V gene's germline CDR1 is MDHEN and CDR2 SYDVKM. V shed 6 bases, J shed 10 bases, and the junction held 8 bases outside the gene matches. CDR3 region: CASRFLAGPQYF. CDR3 nucleotide sequence: TGTGCCAGCAGATTCTTAGCGGGGCCACAGTACTTC.

J is TRBJ1-1 and V is TRBV19; D is perhaps TRBD1 (6 bases). The CDR3 has 16 amino acids. CDR1 is LNHDA and CDR2 is SQIVND in the germline V gene (reference sequence). Trimming stripped 6 bases from V and 1 base from J, with 18 bases between. CDR3 in amino acids: CASRKGGGNRNTEAFF. The CDR3 region has the DNA TGTGCCAGTAGAAAGGGGGGAGGGAACAGGAACACTGAAGCTTTCTTT.